What follows is one T cell receptor beta chain and its context. Its binding antigen is unknown. The record has no base qualities; no much larger clone is one base away. Trimming costs V 7 bases and J 0 bases, and their ends lie 12 bases apart. The CDR3, from cysteine to phenylalanine, totals 14 residues. CDR3 DNA only is kept here, 42 bases in frame from base 1. The CDR1 and CDR2 encoded by the germline V gene are MNHNS and SASEGT. For TCR beta library preparation, roughly 2 micrograms of genomic DNA was extracted from cryopreserved PBMCs. Longitudinal blood samples from CLL patients on ibrutinib monotherapy underwent high-throughput TCR beta sequencing. Patients were enrolled in a phase 2 open-label single-center ibrutinib monotherapy trial. This sample is drawn from a study of cytotoxic CD8 clonotypes in ibrutinib-treated CLL (dated by TCRdb to the early 2020s). For the wider study: In this cohort, more than 14 patients were treatment-naive and more than 9 were relapsed/refractory, while some 18 had unmutated IGHV. Longitudinal samples were obtainable from about 30% of the 86 participants in the trial. Cryopreserved peripheral blood mononuclear cells were collected at three points: before therapy, at response, and at either sustained remission or disease progression. Responses were partial in 24 patients and complete in 2; after median 68 months follow-up, some 15 stayed in remission and roughly twelve progressed. The response samples were drawn at a median of roughly twelve months into treatment, with a range of roughly 6 to 40 months. Samples averaged approximately 260,000 productive templates and approximately 100,000 productive rearrangements.

On a MiSeq, deep resolution sequencing aimed for a depth between 1 in 1 million and 1 in 200,000 T cells, with each clonotype covered approximately 10x on average. The immunoSEQ hsTCRB Kit was used to generate TCR beta libraries. The published analysis was carried out like this. ImmunoSEQ Data Assistant and ImmunoSEQ Analyzer were used for data analysis, and V, D and J genes were assigned according to IMGT definitions. Clonality, which ranges from 0 to 1, was calculated by subtracting the normalized Shannon entropy of productive rearrangement frequencies from one. Only overrepresented clonotypes making up at least 0.05% of each patient's repertoire were included in the public clonotype analysis. About a dozen age-matched healthy donor repertoires from immuneACCESS served as clonality controls. The immuneACCESS repertoire file appears here via TCRdb, limited to in-frame rearrangements. These files lack a portion of the clones; in checked studies, under half of the deficit traces to unresolved V genes, and the cause of the others is not known. Clonal size and the V and J genes are those of that table, whereas D and trimming came from the DNA. The sample table lists 14,000 or so clones, 64% of them with a count of one. The ten largest clones take up 40% of the sample.

Paper-wide results and their limitations: At baseline, clonality was higher than in age-matched healthy donors and showed a strong correlation with circulating CD8+ T-cell counts. Clonality rose at ibrutinib response, remained stable during sustained remission, and dropped back toward baseline at progression. Public clonotypes were rare and either shrank or stayed stable during treatment, and the rise in clonality at ibrutinib response reflected expansion of private clonotypes. Sampling times were not matched between patients in sustained remission and patients whose disease was progressing, and lymph node repertoires were not examined.

The TCR originated in a human donor with chronic lymphocytic leukemia. The chain is encoded by TRBV6-1 joined to TRBJ1-1; confidence is insufficient to name the D gene. Source: PBMCs, taken before ibrutinib treatment. The DNA sequence reads TGTGCCAGCAACTTAATCGACGTGAACACTGAAGCTTTCTTT. It is translated as CASNLIDVNTEAFF.